One sample yielded the 30 T cell receptor beta chains listed below, sequenced in a study of metastatic and nonmetastatic thyroid tumors. With MiXCR, TCRdb called clones anew from the PCR reads. The data show 30,000 to 35,000 clones, 15% seen once. No treatment had been given to any patient before thyroid surgery. Sequences were obtained from blood. The receptors stem from a male donor with papillary thyroid cancer or a benign thyroid nodule (not recorded which). Some clones in this sample may be carry-over from other donors' samples.

About this clone itself: One end of the junction fails to match germline, which may point to a read error. The chain has TRBV10-2 and TRBJ1-2, with TRBD1 identical over 8 bases. The CDR3 length is 15 residues. The germline CDR1 and CDR2 sequences are WSHSY and SAAADI. The CDR3 DNA follows: TGCGCCAGCAGTGCGTTGACAGGGGAAAATTATGGCTACACATTC. Protein: CASSALTGENYGYTF.

There are many counts of this clone. The chain has TRBV20-1 and TRBJ1-4; D gene uncertain. V was cut by 8 bases and J by 4 bases, with 8 bases left in between. The V gene's germline CDR1 is DFQATT and CDR2 SNEGSKA (reference sequence). This CDR3 is built from 11 residues. The CDR3 region is CSSLSNEKLFF. In nucleotides, the CDR3 is TGCAGTAGTCTTAGTAATGAAAAACTGTTTTTT.

This clone was counted at least ten times. The chain has TRBV20-1 and TRBJ2-7, with D perhaps assigned TRBD1 or TRBD2 (6 bases each). The CDR3 extends over 13 amino acids. V was clipped by 7 bases and J by 2 bases, with 15 bases between them. Germline V gives CDR1 DFQATT, CDR2 SNEGSKA (reference sequence). CDR3 residues: CSVPRGLAYEQYF. As DNA, the CDR3 is TGCAGTGTCCCCCGGGGGCTCGCCTACGAGCAGTACTTC.

This clone was recorded many times. V and J are TRBV3-1 and TRBJ2-5; the match to TRBD2 covers 7 bases. The trim removed 2 bases at V and 2 bases at J, leaving 8 bases unmatched. The CDR3 runs to 16 residues. Germline lookup yields CDR1 LGHDT and CDR2 YNNKEL (reference sequence). CDR3 protein: CASSQPLAAFQETQYF. CDR3 DNA sequence: TGTGCCAGCAGCCAACCCCTAGCGGCCTTTCAAGAGACCCAGTACTTC.

The chain uses TRBV6-2 or TRBV6-3 and TRBJ2-1; D possibly corresponds to TRBD1 (5 bases). CDR3 length: 14 residues. Per germline, CDR1 MNHEY and CDR2 SVGEGT. Trimming pared 2 bases from V and 7 bases from J, leaving 12 bases between. CDR3 sequence: CASSYQGRKNEQFF. In DNA, the CDR3 is TGTGCCAGCAGTTACCAGGGCAGGAAAAATGAGCAGTTCTTC.

With respect to this clone: One end of the junction varies from germline; a read error may be responsible. The chain links TRBV12-5 to TRBJ1-1, with no clear D. Germline values: CDR1 LGHNT, CDR2 FRNRAP. This CDR3 has 13 residues. The CDR3 region has the DNA TGTGCTATTGGTTTGGGATGGAACACTGAAGCTTTCTTT. Translated, it gives CAIGLGWNTEAFF.

In this sample, this clone turned up many times. This chain connects TRBV19 to TRBJ2-1; the D gene is possibly TRBD2 (5 bases). The CDR3 contains 15 residues. The germline CDR1 and CDR2 sequences are LNHDA and SQIVND (reference sequence). The V end was cut by 6 bases, the J end by 2 bases, with 14 bases between. CDR3 sequence reads: CASRVASPTYNEQFF. The CDR3 nucleotides are TGTGCCAGTAGAGTAGCGTCTCCAACCTACAATGAGCAGTTCTTC.

Of note for this clone: This is likely a read error, given that the CDR3 carries no conserved phenylalanine or tryptophan at its end. This chain links TRBV6-1 with TRBJ1-2; 7 bases fit TRBD1. CDR1 and CDR2 from the germline V gene are MNHNS and SASEGT. The CDR3 is 13 residues long. The CDR3 sequence is CDSSEGTAGGYTL. For the CDR3, the DNA is TGTGACAGCAGTGAAGGGACAGCGGGTGGCTACACCCTC.

The chain has TRBV6-2 or TRBV6-3 and TRBJ1-5; the match to TRBD1 covers 9 bases. Germline V gene data show CDR1 as MNHEY and CDR2 as SVGEGT. V shed 2 bases, J shed 2 bases, and the junction held 19 bases outside the gene matches. This CDR3 comprises 21 residues. The CDR3 here is CASSYRAGMTGGPVCNQPQHF. DNA of the CDR3: TGTGCCAGCAGTTACCGGGCTGGGATGACAGGGGGTCCCGTGTGCAATCAGCCCCAGCATTTT.

There are many counts of this clone. The chain has TRBV6-1 and TRBJ1-1, with D possibly TRBD1 on 6 matching bases. This CDR3 is built from 14 residues. The germline V gene encodes CDR1 MNHNS and CDR2 SASEGT. Trimming pared 4 bases from V and 1 base from J, leaving 10 bases between. Written as DNA, the CDR3 is TGTGCCAGCAGTGCCCTACAGGGGAACACTGAAGCTTTCTTT. Residues: CASSALQGNTEAFF.

This clone appeared many times. CDR3 sequence: CASSQDTNYGYTF. CDR3 coding DNA: TGCGCCAGCAGCCAAGACACTAACTATGGCTACACCTTC. V and J are TRBV4-3 and TRBJ1-2; D not certain. The CDR3 covers 13 residues. Germline V CDR1 and CDR2: LGHNA, YSLEER. V was cut by 0 bases and J by 0 bases, with 2 bases left in between.

This clone has a count of ten or more. Other DNA sequences of this sample code for an identical CDR3. The chain is built from TRBV10-3 and TRBJ2-2; D is possibly TRBD2 (6 bases). The CDR3 spans 14 residues. The germline V gene encodes CDR1 ENHRY and CDR2 SYGVKD. V lost 7 bases and J 3 bases, leaving 12 bases between the germline ends. The CDR3 protein is CAIKPGVDTGELFF. The CDR3 DNA is TGTGCCATCAAACCGGGAGTCGACACCGGGGAGCTGTTTTTT.

This clone has just a few counts. A read error is possible here, since a much larger clone lies one base away. The chain combines TRBV6-2 or TRBV6-3 with TRBJ2-1; D gene uncertain. The CDR3 has 17 amino acids. CDR1 is MNHEY and CDR2 is SVGEGT in the germline V gene. CDR3 amino acids: CASSCGPLGSSYNEQFF. CDR3 nucleotides: TGTGCCAGCAGTTGCGGCCCGCTGGGTAGCTCCTACAACGAGCAGTTCTTC.

Many counts were recorded for this clone. This chain connects TRBV6-2 or TRBV6-3 to TRBJ2-1; 8 nucleotides align to TRBD2. Germline-derived CDR1 and CDR2 are MNHEY and SVGEGT. The CDR3 length is 15 residues. The J segment lost 3 bases and the V segment lost 6 bases, leaving 7 bases of the junction unmatched. The CDR3 protein is CASRASGSSYNEQFF. The CDR3, as DNA: TGTGCCAGCAGGGCCAGCGGGAGTAGCTACAATGAGCAGTTCTTC.

In its sample, this clone was seen many times. V and J are TRBV12-3 or TRBV12-4 and TRBJ1-4; D is unresolved. The CDR3 consists of 12 residues. V dropped 7 bases and J dropped 3 bases, with 6 bases sitting between them. The CDR3 nucleotides read TGTGCCAGCAAACTTGCTAATGAAAAACTGTTTTTT. Residues: CASKLANEKLFF.

This clone was counted many times. This chain's CDR3 is CSARQGASYNEQFF. DNA of the CDR3: TGCAGTGCCCGACAGGGGGCTTCCTACAATGAGCAGTTCTTC. The gene calls are TRBV20-1 and TRBJ2-1; TRBD1 aligns across 10 bases. Trimming removed 6 bases from V and 1 base from J; junction bases left unmatched: 3. The CDR3 totals 14 residues. Germline lookup yields CDR1 DFQATT and CDR2 SNEGSKA (reference sequence).

In its sample, this clone was seen many times. The V gene is TRBV4-1, the J gene TRBJ2-5; D possibly corresponds to TRBD1 (6 bases). Germline CDR1 and CDR2: MGHRA and YSYEKL. This CDR3 contains 14 residues. The V gene lost 3 bases and the J gene lost 7 bases, with 15 bases spanning the gap. The CDR3 nucleotides are TGCGCCAGCAGCCATACACAGGGTGATGGGACCCAGTACTTC. Residues: CASSHTQGDGTQYF.

This clone is medium-sized by share. The rearrangement joins TRBV19 to TRBJ2-3; 11 bases are shared with TRBD2. The CDR3 contains 16 residues. Germline values: CDR1 LNHDA, CDR2 SQIVND (reference sequence). V shed 4 bases and J 6 bases; nucleotides not matched to a gene: 9. The CDR3 sequence: CASSTLLAGDVDTQYF. Here the CDR3 DNA reads TGTGCCAGTAGTACACTACTAGCGGGAGACGTCGATACGCAGTATTTT. Based on the CDR3 plus reference TRBV19 and TRBJ2-3, the full variable domain is DGGITQSPKYLFRKEGQNVTLSCEQNLNHDAMYWYRQDPGQGLRLIYYSQIVNDFQKGDIAEGYSVSREKKESFPLTVTSAQKNPTAFYLCASSTLLAGDVDTQYFGPGTRLTVL.

The chain couples TRBV7-3 to TRBJ2-1, with D perhaps being TRBD1 or TRBD2 (5 bases each). Trimming took off 1 base at V and 8 bases at J, with 12 bases between the two ends. The CDR3 length is 14 residues. The V gene's germline CDR1 is SGHTA and CDR2 FQGTGA. The CDR3 reads CASSLIPGPYEQFF. The CDR3 DNA reads as TGTGCCAGCAGCTTAATTCCGGGACCGTATGAGCAGTTCTTC. Based on the CDR3 plus reference TRBV7-3 and TRBJ2-1, the full variable domain is GAGVSQTPSNKVTEKGKYVELRCDPISGHTALYWYRQSLGQGPEFLIYFQGTGAADDSGLPNDRFFAVRPEGSVSTLKIQRTERGDSAVYLCASSLIPGPYEQFFGPGTRLTVL.

This clone was recorded at least ten times. V gene TRBV7-2 combines with J gene TRBJ2-2, with TRBD1 matching over 8 bases. V was pared by 5 bases and J by 3 bases, with 5 bases of the junction left unmatched. CDR1 is SGHTA, CDR2 FQGNSA, per germline. The CDR3 spans 15 residues. DNA of the CDR3: TGTGCCAGCAGCCTGTCAGGGGGCGACACCGGGGAGCTGTTTTTT. Residues: CASSLSGGDTGELFF.

This clone was seen repeatedly, ten times or more. In nucleotides, the CDR3 is TGTGCCAGCAGGCGGACTGATACCGGGGAGCTGTTTTTT. This codes for CASRRTDTGELFF. The V call is TRBV6-1, the J call TRBJ2-2; the D gene is possibly TRBD2 (5 bases). This CDR3 is built from 13 residues. CDR1 and CDR2 from the germline V gene are MNHNS and SASEGT. V lost 6 bases to trimming and J lost 5 bases, with 10 bases between them.

This clone was observed many times. The genes are TRBV15 and TRBJ1-4; D possibly corresponds to TRBD1 (6 bases). The germline gives CDR1 LNHNV, CDR2 YYDKDF (reference sequence). The V end lost 5 bases, the J end lost 7 bases, and 17 bases lay between the germline ends. This CDR3 has 15 amino acids. The CDR3 loop is CATSLPQGWGEKLFF. The DNA for the CDR3 is TGTGCCACCAGCTTACCTCAGGGGTGGGGTGAAAAACTGTTTTTT.

This clone was seen ten or more times. Other DNA sequences in the same sample also yield this CDR3. The J gene is TRBJ2-7, the V gene TRBV5-1; TRBD2 matches 15 bases. J lost 2 bases, V lost 3 bases, and 9 bases had no gene match. Germline CDR1 reads SGHRS; CDR2 reads YFSETQ. The CDR3 totals 18 residues. For the CDR3, the DNA is TGCGCCAGCAGCTCGGGACTAGCGGGAGGCTATACTCCCTACGAGCAGTACTTC. Translating it yields CASSSGLAGGYTPYEQYF.

This clone was found many times. V usage is TRBV3-1 and J usage is TRBJ2-2; D perhaps matches TRBD2 (6 bases). Trimming removed 4 bases from V and 6 bases from J, with 15 bases in between. CDR1 and CDR2 from the germline V gene are LGHDT and YNNKEL (reference sequence). CDR3 size: 15 residues. The CDR3 sequence is CASSLSGNRPGELFF. The CDR3 DNA reads TGTGCCAGCAGCCTTAGCGGAAATAGGCCCGGGGAGCTGTTTTTT.

The genes are TRBV20-1 and TRBJ1-4; D is uncertain. Between the trimmed V and J ends, which lost 1 base and 0 bases, there was a span of 3 bases. The CDR3 runs 13 residues. The germline V gene has CDR1 DFQATT and CDR2 SNEGSKA (reference sequence). The CDR3 reads CSARGTTNEKLFF. The CDR3 region has the DNA TGCAGTGCTAGAGGAACAACTAATGAAAAACTGTTTTTT.

This clone was seen repeatedly, ten times or more. The rearrangement uses TRBV4-1 and TRBJ2-1, with TRBD2 matching 8 bases. After removal of 0 bases from V and 0 bases from J, the junction contained 1 base not matched to a gene. The CDR3 is made up of 16 amino acids. From germline, CDR1 is MGHRA and CDR2 YSYEKL. In DNA, the CDR3 is TGCGCCAGCAGCCAAGACGGGGGGGGCTCCTACAATGAGCAGTTCTTC. This gives the protein CASSQDGGGSYNEQFF.

This clone showed up just a few times. It may be a read error: a sequence one base away is much more abundant. The rearrangement uses TRBV30 and TRBJ1-1; 9 bases line up with TRBD1. The germline V gene has CDR1 GTSNPN and CDR2 SVGIG (reference sequence). The CDR3 covers 16 residues. The CDR3 DNA reads as TGTGCCTGTAGTGAAGGACAGGGGACGATGAACACTGAAGCTTTCTTT. This translates into CACSEGQGTMNTEAFF.

This clone was seen ten or more times. The rearrangement joins TRBV20-1 to TRBJ2-3; TRBD2 agrees at 13 bases. This CDR3 region has 15 residues. J lost 5 bases, V lost 5 bases, and 7 bases had no gene match. Per germline, CDR1 DFQATT and CDR2 SNEGSKA (reference sequence). The CDR3 sequence: CSAARLAGGEDTQYF. The CDR3 DNA reads as TGCAGTGCTGCCCGACTAGCGGGAGGAGAAGATACGCAGTATTTT.

Only a few counts were recorded for this clone. The rearrangement uses TRBV6-1 and TRBJ2-7, with D perhaps being TRBD1 or TRBD2 (5 bases each). The CDR3 extends over 15 amino acids. Trimming pared 6 bases from V and 2 bases from J, leaving 17 bases between. Germline lookup yields CDR1 MNHNS and CDR2 SASEGT. The CDR3, as DNA: TGTGCCAGCAGCCAAGGGACCCAGGGAACCTACGAGCAGTACTTC. This sequence encodes CASSQGTQGTYEQYF.

Of note for this clone: As the CDR3 is not closed by the conserved phenylalanine or tryptophan, this likely results from a read error. J is TRBJ1-2 and V is TRBV6-5; maybe TRBD1 (5 bases). The germline V gene has CDR1 MNHEY and CDR2 SVGAGI. The length of the CDR3 is 13 residues. This chain's CDR3 is CASSYSRDYGYTS. As DNA, the CDR3 is TGTGCCAGCAGTTACTCCAGGGACTATGGTTACACCTCC.